Given below is one T cell receptor (beta chain) in context. This sample is part of a study of T cell responses to AZD1222 COVID-19 vaccine. Method: immunoSEQ multiplex PCR; TCRdb's copy keeps in-frame clones and lacks some. Of tens of thousands of clones listed, approximately 80% are singletons. Source: peripheral blood, taken on day 0 of AZD1222 vaccination. The TCR originated in an adult in good health.

CDR3 DNA: TGTGCCAGCAGCTTAGGGTCGGGGGGCGACCCCTACGAGCAGTACTTC. It codes for CASSLGSGGDPYEQYF. The chain is built from TRBV7-2 and TRBJ2-7, with D perhaps matching TRBD2 (7 bases). Germline V gives CDR1 SGHTA, CDR2 FQGNSA. The CDR3 runs to 16 residues. Trimming removed 1 base from V and 2 bases from J, with 15 bases in between.